This TCR beta chain was identified during a study of blood T cell repertoires in COVID-19. In the study overall: Researchers got acute and convalescent COVID-19 samples from the United States, Italy and Spain. PBMCs, B-cell-depleted T cells, or T cells provided the cDNA or gDNA that made up the material.

The data were produced by immunoSEQ multiplex PCR, yet TCRdb's version contains in-frame clones alone and is incomplete. The repertoire holds more than 400,000 clones, with roughly 91% as singletons. The CDR3 loop spans 12 amino acids. V was shortened by 6 bases and J by 1 base, with 9 bases between the two germline ends. CDR1 and CDR2 from the germline V gene are SQVTM and ANQGSEA. Recovered status in Cohort 3 required two negative PCRs, clearance, or symptom resolution. The clonotype comes from a man between 18 and 35 years old who had recovered from COVID-19. The sample consisted of PBMCs or T cells enriched from blood (not recorded which). This chain links TRBV29-1 with TRBJ1-1; D gene ambiguous. The CDR3 DNA follows: TGCAGCGTAGCCACAGCGAACACTGAAGCTTTCTTT. This gives the protein CSVATANTEAFF.